What follows describes a single TCR beta chain. This sample was included in a study of blood T cell repertoires in COVID-19. Study-level background: Acute-phase and convalescent COVID-19 samples originated in the United States, Italy and Spain. In each case, the material was cDNA or gDNA derived from T cells, B-cell-depleted T cells, or PBMCs.

CDR3 length equals 12 residues. Trimming cost V 2 bases and J 7 bases, with 7 bases left between them. Germline assignment: CDR1 KGHDR and CDR2 SFDVKD. Original analysis: For nucleated cells, counts were estimated from reference gene primer amplification. The data were produced by immunoSEQ multiplex PCR, yet TCRdb's version contains in-frame clones alone and is incomplete. From that table come the V and J calls and clone size; the DNA was used to work out D and trimming. The top ten hold around 40% of the sample, which has 72,000 or so clones, approximately 85% seen once. The receptor comes from a woman of 80 years or more with active or convalescent COVID-19. The sequenced sample was peripheral blood. This rearrangement joins TRBV24-1 to TRBJ1-2; a weak D match, TRBD1 (5 bases). CDR3 DNA sequence: TGTGCCACCAGTGATTCGGGGGGTGGCTACACCTTC. Its translation is CATSDSGGGYTF.